Shown below are 8 T cell receptor beta chains from a single sample sequenced in a study of OX40 agonist ivuxolimab in advanced cancers. Only in-frame clones appear in the TCRdb table, and some are missing; sequencing was by immunoSEQ multiplex PCR. Of some 86,000 clones in the sample, 80% to 95% were seen once. Sequenced here: CD4+ or CD8+ T cells sorted from blood, sampled in a trial of the OX40 agonist ivuxolimab. Every receptor here comes from an adult with an advanced solid tumor such as melanoma, head and neck, liver or kidney cancer.

This clone has just a few counts. This rearrangement joins TRBV7-2 to TRBJ2-3; perhaps TRBD1 as D (6 bases). The CDR3 covers 15 residues. Germline V CDR1 and CDR2: SGHTA, FQGNSA. Trimming shortened V by 7 bases and J by 0 bases, and 14 bases separated the two germline ends. CDR3 nucleotide sequence: TGTGCCAGCACCGAACAGGGTATGAGCACAGATACGCAGTATTTT. This translates into CASTEQGMSTDTQYF.

This clone was recorded only once. This sequence joins TRBV7-9 and TRBJ2-1; the match to TRBD2 covers 10 bases. CDR1 SEHNR and CDR2 FQNEAQ come from the germline V gene (reference sequence). This CDR3 has 15 residues. J lost 3 bases, V lost 5 bases, and 4 bases had no gene match. This CDR3 reads CASSVQRGGYNEQFF. The DNA for the CDR3 is TGTGCCAGCAGCGTCCAGCGGGGGGGCTACAATGAGCAGTTCTTC. The full variable domain, rest sourced from reference TRBV7-9 and TRBJ2-1, is DTGVSQNPRHKITKRGQNVTFRCDPISEHNRLYWYRQTLGQGPEFLTYFQNEAQLEKSRLLSDRFSAERPKGSFSTLEIQRTEQGDSAMYLCASSVQRGGYNEQFFGPGTRLTVL.

In DNA, the CDR3 is TGTGCCAGCAGTTACTCGAAGTGGGGGGACTACGAGCAGTACTTC. Translation: CASSYSKWGDYEQYF. J is TRBJ2-7 and V is TRBV6-5; tentative D call: TRBD2 (6 bases). CDR1 MNHEY and CDR2 SVGAGI come from the germline V gene. V was trimmed by 0 bases and J by 3 bases, leaving 12 bases between them. The CDR3 loop spans 15 amino acids.

The chain is built from TRBV5-1 and TRBJ2-2; D might be TRBD1 (6 bases). V lost 4 bases and J lost 7, with 14 bases in between. Germline CDR1 reads SGHRS; CDR2 reads YFSETQ. The CDR3 loop spans 14 amino acids. CDR3: CASSPGTRGGELFF. CDR3 coding DNA: TGCGCCAGCAGCCCCGGGACACGGGGCGGGGAGCTGTTTTTT.

The chain recombines TRBV11-2 with TRBJ2-2, with D perhaps TRBD1 (6 bases). Deletions cut 1 base from V and 1 base from J, with 13 bases between. Germline CDR1 SGHAT, CDR2 FQNNGV. The CDR3 length is 17 residues. CDR3 bases: TGTGCCAGCAGCTTAGTAGCACAGGGAGAGAACACCGGGGAGCTGTTTTTT. Its protein product is CASSLVAQGENTGELFF.

This chain connects TRBV7-2 to TRBJ2-3; 9 nucleotides agree with TRBD1. This CDR3 is 17 amino acids long. Per the germline V gene, CDR1 is SGHTA and CDR2 is FQGNSA. V dropped 5 bases and J dropped 3; count of bases not matched to a gene: 12. The chain's CDR3 is CASSGELGTGRTDTQYF. For the CDR3, the DNA is TGTGCCAGCAGCGGCGAATTGGGGACAGGGCGGACAGATACGCAGTATTTT.

V usage is TRBV11-2 and J usage is TRBJ2-5; maybe TRBD2 (6 bases). Trimming removed 4 bases from V and 1 base from J, with 13 bases in between. Germline-derived CDR1 and CDR2 are SGHAT and FQNNGV. This CDR3 comprises 15 residues. CDR3 region: CASSSGGTFQETQYF. CDR3 bases: TGTGCCAGCAGCTCAGGAGGGACCTTCCAAGAGACCCAGTACTTC.

The genes are TRBV7-9 and TRBJ1-5; D is uncertain. CDR3 length: 14 amino acids. Per the germline V gene, CDR1 is SEHNR and CDR2 is FQNEAQ (reference sequence). V was shortened by 5 bases and J by 0 bases, with 8 bases between the two germline ends. The CDR3 is CASSPDISNQPQHF. The CDR3 DNA follows: TGTGCCAGCAGCCCCGACATTAGCAATCAGCCCCAGCATTTT.